This TCR beta chain derives from a study of blood T cell repertoires in COVID-19. Looking at the study overall: The study drew acute and convalescent COVID-19 samples from the United States, Italy and Spain. The analysed material was cDNA or gDNA that came from T cells, B-cell-depleted T cells, or PBMCs.

How the authors handled the data: Amplification from reference gene primers served as the basis for estimated nucleated cell counts. TCRdb's table, derived via immunoSEQ multiplex PCR, lists solely in-frame clones and lacks some. From that table come the V and J calls and clone size; the DNA was used to work out D and trimming. The sample lists tens of thousands of clones, about nine tenths occurring once. This CDR3 has 15 amino acids. V trimming: 5 bases; J trimming: 5 bases; junction bases outside the gene matches: 8. In germline, CDR1 is SGHTA, CDR2 FQGTGA. Input material: peripheral blood. This sequence originates from a man between 60 and 75 years old with acute or convalescent COVID-19. The gene calls are TRBV7-3 and TRBJ2-5; 10 bases line up with TRBD1. The CDR3 sequence: CASSLGGQGTETQYF. For the CDR3, the DNA is TGTGCCAGCAGCCTTGGGGGACAGGGGACTGAGACCCAGTACTTC.